This passage covers 20 T cell receptor beta chains from one sample sequenced in a study of regulatory T cells in long-lasting Graves disease. The time point was: newly diagnosed GD, antithyroid drugs for less than 3 months. Preparation of the TCR library used RNA extracted from PBMCs. Sequencing libraries for TCR beta were prepared with iRepertoire HTBI primers and Arm-PCR of CDR3 regions. TCRdb reanalysed the multiplex PCR reads using MiXCR and keeps one entry per CDR3 protein. The table lists 350,000 to 450,000 distinct CDR3 sequences, approximately 12% of them singletons, with over 15% in the top ten. The same sample was also used in a study of T cells in Graves' hyperthyroidism and ophthalmopathy.

The specimen was peripheral blood mononuclear cells (PBMCs), collected at new diagnosis, from a patient treated with antithyroid drugs. These receptors originate from a woman aged 18-29 years with Graves disease.

This chain uses TRBV9 with TRBJ2-2, with a weak D call TRBD1 (6 bases). Germline assignment: CDR1 SGDLS and CDR2 YYNGEE. V was cut by 0 bases and J by 2 bases, with 11 bases left in between. This CDR3 is built from 16 residues. The CDR3 loop is CASSVDGGPNTGELFF. In nucleotides, the CDR3 is TGTGCCAGCAGCGTAGATGGGGGCCCTAACACCGGGGAGCTGTTTTTT.

This clonotype was observed a handful of times. This chain uses TRBV4-2 with TRBJ2-4; the match to TRBD1 covers 9 bases. V was pared by 1 base and J by 6 bases, with 4 bases of the junction left unmatched. The CDR3 contains 15 residues. Per the germline V gene, CDR1 is LGHNA and CDR2 is YNFKEQ. The CDR3: CASSQAGTGINIQYF. The CDR3 DNA is TGTGCCAGCAGCCAAGCTGGGACAGGGATAAACATTCAGTACTTC.

This clonotype was counted at least ten times. The CDR3: CASSYLPGDYGYTF. CDR3 DNA: TGTGCCAGCAGTTACCTGCCTGGGGACTATGGCTACACCTTC. The rearrangement uses TRBV6-2 or TRBV6-3 and TRBJ1-2; unclear D gene. The length of the CDR3 is 14 residues. CDR1 MNHEY and CDR2 SVGEGT come from the germline V gene. The V gene lost 2 bases and the J gene lost 3 bases, with 10 bases spanning the gap.

Details on this clonotype: This likely reflects a read error, since a far larger clone is one base away. The chain is built from TRBV11-2 and TRBJ2-3; weak D call: TRBD2 (7 bases). CDR1 is SGHAT, CDR2 FQNNGV, per germline. The CDR3 has 18 amino acids. Here the CDR3 reads CASSPPRRGAGSTDTRYF. Written as DNA, the CDR3 is TGTGCCAGCAGCCCCCCTCGCCGGGGGGCCGGGAGCACAGATACGCGGTATTTT.

On this clonotype itself: A much larger clonotype is one base distant, so this may be a read error. The V gene is TRBV12-3 or TRBV12-4, the J gene TRBJ2-1; a weak D match, TRBD2 (6 bases). Matching the DNA end better, TRBJ2-5 makes the J call doubtful. The CDR3 has 15 amino acids. In DNA form, the CDR3 reads TGTGCCAGCGGTCCCACAGGAATGCGGGGAGAGACCCAGTACTTC. As protein: CASGPTGMRGETQYF.

The chain couples TRBV7-9 to TRBJ2-2, with 9 bases that match TRBD1. Germline CDR1 SEHNR, CDR2 FQNEAQ (reference sequence). This CDR3 spans 16 amino acids. Unmatched junction bases numbered 8, after V lost 5 bases and J lost 4 bases. As DNA, the CDR3 is TGTGCCAGCAGCCCCCGGGACAGGGTGCCCACCGGGGAGCTGTTTTTT. It yields the protein CASSPRDRVPTGELFF.

This clonotype showed up many times. The chain couples TRBV28 to TRBJ1-5; 8 bases line up with TRBD1. This CDR3 comprises 15 residues. After removal of 5 bases from V and 7 bases from J, the junction contained 10 bases not matched to a gene. Per the germline V gene, CDR1 is MDHEN and CDR2 is SYDVKM. The CDR3 here is CASSTTGALGQPQHF. As DNA, the CDR3 is TGTGCCAGCAGTACGACAGGGGCTTTAGGGCAGCCCCAGCATTTT.

This clonotype showed up just a few times. This rearrangement joins TRBV4-1 to TRBJ1-2; 7 nucleotides line up with TRBD1. Per the germline V gene, CDR1 is MGHRA and CDR2 is YSYEKL. The CDR3 length is 17 residues. V gave up 2 bases and J gave up 0 bases; unmatched junction bases: 9. The CDR3 nucleotides are TGCGCCAGCAGCCAAATCGAATGGACAGGCGCTAACTATGGCTACACCTTC. It translates to CASSQIEWTGANYGYTF.

This clonotype has only a few counts. The rearrangement joins TRBV20-1 to TRBJ2-5, with D possibly matching TRBD1 (5 bases). Germline V CDR1 and CDR2: DFQATT, SNEGSKA (reference sequence). The CDR3 consists of 12 residues. Trimming stripped 5 bases from V and 1 base from J, with 8 bases between. The CDR3: CSAEGVQETQYF. The CDR3 DNA is TGCAGTGCTGAAGGGGTCCAAGAGACCCAGTACTTC.

This clonotype was found a few times. A much larger clone differs by one base, so this may be a read error. The chain carries TRBV7-2 and TRBJ1-6; a weak D match, TRBD1 (6 bases). Germline loops: CDR1 SGHTA, CDR2 FQGNSA. V lost 0 bases to trimming and J lost 8 bases, with 8 bases between them. The CDR3 covers 14 residues. CDR3 nucleotide sequence: TGTGCCAGCAGCTTAGCGGCAGGGGATTCACCCCTCCACTTT. This sequence encodes CASSLAAGDSPLHF.

Points on this clonotype: This may come from a read error, since a much larger clone is one base off. Written as DNA, the CDR3 is TGTGCCAGCTCACCGAGGGCAGGGGGGTTCTATGGCTACACCTTC. Translating it yields CASSPRAGGFYGYTF. V and J are TRBV18 and TRBJ1-2; 7 nucleotides match TRBD1. CDR1 and CDR2 (germline): KGHSH, LQKENI. The CDR3 is 15 residues long. V lost 3 bases and J lost 4; bases outside the gene matches: 8.

Ten or more counts support this clonotype. This sequence joins TRBV20-1 and TRBJ1-2, with D perhaps matching TRBD1 (5 bases). The V gene's germline CDR1 is DFQATT and CDR2 SNEGSKA (reference sequence). Trimming left V 2 bases short and J 7 bases short, with 14 bases between. This CDR3 is 13 amino acids long. CDR3 region: CSARHPSGFGYTF. DNA of the CDR3: TGCAGTGCTAGACATCCGTCAGGGTTTGGCTACACCTTC.

Many counts were recorded for this clonotype. The chain combines TRBV11-2 with TRBJ1-1, with D possibly being TRBD1 (5 bases). Trimming cost V 1 base and J 7 bases, with 13 bases left between them. This CDR3 region has 14 residues. Germline values: CDR1 SGHAT, CDR2 FQNNGV. CDR3 DNA sequence: TGTGCCAGCAGCTTAGGGCAGGGCGGGAGTGAAGCTTTCTTT. It is translated as CASSLGQGGSEAFF.

This clonotype appeared many times. The chain recombines TRBV9 with TRBJ1-1; D not resolved. Trimming took off 3 bases at V and 0 bases at J, with 6 bases between the two ends. The CDR3 totals 13 residues. The germline CDR1 and CDR2 sequences are SGDLS and YYNGEE. CDR3 protein: CASSALMNTEAFF. CDR3 bases: TGTGCCAGCAGCGCCTTAATGAACACTGAAGCTTTCTTT.

The table lists this clonotype with many counts. This chain connects TRBV11-2 to TRBJ1-1; 7 bases are shared with TRBD1. The ends lost 1 base at V and 0 bases at J; junction bases unmatched: 2. Per the germline V gene, CDR1 is SGHAT and CDR2 is FQNNGV. This CDR3 region has 15 residues. The DNA of the CDR3 is TGTGCCAGCAGCTTAGGGACAGGCATGAACACTGAAGCTTTCTTT. Translated: CASSLGTGMNTEAFF.

V is TRBV15 and J is TRBJ2-7; 7 bases line up with TRBD2. Unmatched junction bases numbered 2, after V lost 0 bases and J lost 3 bases. CDR1 and CDR2 (germline): LNHNV, YYDKDF (reference sequence). CDR3 length equals 14 residues. The CDR3 nucleotides read TGTGCCACCAGCAGAGATAGGACTAGCTACGAGCAGTACGTC. Translated: CATSRDRTSYEQYV.

This clonotype showed up just a few times. At one end the junction does not follow the germline gene, possibly because of a read error. V is TRBV7-9 and J is TRBJ1-2; D unresolved. The germline V gene encodes CDR1 SEHNR and CDR2 FQNEAQ (reference sequence). This CDR3 comprises 15 residues. CDR3: CTSSLVGLLNYGYTF. CDR3 in DNA: TGTACCAGCAGCTTAGTAGGGCTCCTTAACTATGGCTACACCTTC. Supplemented by reference TRBV7-9 and TRBJ1-2, the full variable domain reads DTGVSQNPRHKITKRGQNVTFRCDPISEHNRLYWYRQTLGQGPEFLTYFQNEAQLEKSRLLSDRFSAERPKGSFSTLEIQRTEQGDSAMYLCTSSLVGLLNYGYTFGSGTRLTVV.

There are many counts of this clonotype. V gene TRBV6-5 combines with J gene TRBJ2-1; 10 bases match TRBD2. CDR1 and CDR2 (germline): MNHEY, SVGAGI. The CDR3 is 15 residues long. V dropped 0 bases and J dropped 6; count of bases not matched to a gene: 2. CDR3 sequence reads: CASSYSGLASNEQFF. The CDR3 DNA follows: TGTGCCAGCAGTTACTCGGGACTAGCGAGCAATGAGCAGTTCTTC.

This clonotype was detected ten times or more. The CDR3 coding sequence is TGCGCCAGCAGCCAAGTAGCGGGAGAAGCCTACGAGCAGTACTTC. Its protein is CASSQVAGEAYEQYF. This chain uses TRBV4-3 with TRBJ2-7; 9 bases align to TRBD2. The ends lost 1 base at V and 2 bases at J; junction bases unmatched: 3. This CDR3 has 15 amino acids. Germline CDR1 LGHNA, CDR2 YSLEER.

A few counts support this clonotype. The V call is TRBV5-1, the J call TRBJ2-3; maybe TRBD1 (6 bases). Germline V CDR1 and CDR2: SGHRS, YFSETQ. Trimming removed 0 bases from V and 6 bases from J, with 14 bases in between. The CDR3 totals 15 residues. This CDR3 reads CASSLEGRGMDTQYF. The CDR3 nucleotides are TGCGCCAGCAGCTTGGAGGGCAGGGGTATGGATACGCAGTATTTT.